These 12 T cell receptor beta chains share one sample of origin, sequenced in a study of blood T cell repertoires in COVID-19. Generated by immunoSEQ multiplex PCR, the TCRdb table keeps only in-frame clones and is missing some. The data contain over 45,000 clones, 70% to 90% of them singletons. The source material was peripheral blood. These receptors originate from a woman older than 75 with acute or convalescent COVID-19.

The chain uses TRBV4-1 and TRBJ1-4; D remains unclear. This CDR3 contains 14 residues. V dropped 0 bases and J dropped 8 bases, with 10 bases sitting between them. Germline values: CDR1 MGHRA, CDR2 YSYEKL. The CDR3 DNA sequence: TGCGCCAGCAGCCAAGAGCCCTACGGGGAAAAACTGTTTTTT. Translating gives CASSQEPYGEKLFF.

V is TRBV2 and J is TRBJ2-7, with 9 bases that match TRBD1. The CDR3 spans 14 residues. Germline-derived CDR1 and CDR2 are SNHLY and FYNNEI. J gave up 5 bases and V 3 bases, and 5 bases lay outside the gene matches. The CDR3: CASSEDRGFNEQYF. The CDR3 nucleotides are TGTGCCAGCAGTGAGGACAGGGGCTTCAACGAGCAGTACTTC.

This clone showed up just once. The chain links TRBV7-2 to TRBJ1-2; TRBD1 agrees at 8 bases. In germline, CDR1 is SGHTA, CDR2 FQGNSA. The length of the CDR3 is 16 residues. Germline trimming cut 5 bases from V and 1 base from J; bases unmatched to any gene: 9. The DNA of the CDR3 is TGTGCCAGCAGCCCACGACGGACAGGGATTAACTATGGCTACACCTTC. Amino acid sequence: CASSPRRTGINYGYTF.

The chain employs TRBV5-8 and TRBJ1-2; perhaps TRBD1 as D (6 bases). The CDR3 loop spans 14 amino acids. The V gene's germline CDR1 is SGHTS and CDR2 YDEGEE. V gave up 0 bases and J gave up 5 bases, with 11 bases separating them. The CDR3 DNA sequence: TGTGCCAGCAGCTTGGCCTGGGACATGTATGGCTACACCTTC. It encodes CASSLAWDMYGYTF.

The chain couples TRBV18 to TRBJ1-1; possible D gene TRBD1, 6 bases. The CDR3 extends over 14 amino acids. Trimming left V 7 bases short and J 5 bases short, with 17 bases between. CDR1 is KGHSH and CDR2 is LQKENI in the germline V gene. The CDR3 coding sequence is TGTGCCAGCTTCACCGGGCGGGGGCGTACTGAAGCTTTCTTT. Translated, it gives CASFTGRGRTEAFF.

The V and J genes are TRBV7-8 and TRBJ1-1, with D possibly matching TRBD1 (5 bases). The germline V gene encodes CDR1 SGHVS and CDR2 FQNEAQ. CDR3 size: 18 residues. V shed 5 bases and J shed 0 bases, with 22 bases lying between them. CDR3 DNA: TGTGCCAGCAGCCCCCAATCCGGGACTTGGGCAATGAACACTGAAGCTTTCTTT. This gives the protein CASSPQSGTWAMNTEAFF.

This clone was seen a single time. The chain joins TRBV5-4 to TRBJ2-5; 8 bases agree with TRBD1. V gave up 4 bases and J gave up 5 bases; unmatched junction bases: 4. The V gene's germline CDR1 is SGHNT and CDR2 YYREEE (reference sequence). The CDR3 contains 13 residues. The CDR3 DNA reads TGTGCCAGCAGCAATACAGGGGGGGAGACCCAGTACTTC. It codes for CASSNTGGETQYF. Together with reference TRBV5-4 and TRBJ2-5, the CDR3 gives the full variable domain: ETGVTQSPTHLIKTRGQQVTLRCSSQSGHNTVSWYQQALGQGPQFIFQYYREEENGRGNFPPRFSGLQFPNYSSELNVNALELDDSALYLCASSNTGGETQYFGPGTRLLVL.

The gene calls are TRBV18 and TRBJ2-3; TRBD2 might be the D (5 bases). Germline-derived CDR1 and CDR2 are KGHSH and LQKENI. Trimming took 0 bases from V and 0 from J, leaving 7 bases between them. The CDR3 has 15 amino acids. The CDR3 is CASSPPGVSTDTQYF. In nucleotides, the CDR3 is TGTGCCAGCTCACCACCCGGGGTTAGCACAGATACGCAGTATTTT.

The rearrangement uses TRBV29-1 and TRBJ2-1; TRBD2 aligns across 8 bases. Germline CDR1 and CDR2: SQVTM and ANQGSEA. V shed 5 bases and J 7 bases; nucleotides not matched to a gene: 10. This CDR3 has 14 amino acids. The CDR3 DNA sequence: TGCAGCGTTATCGGACTAGCAGGGAGGAATGAGCAGTTCTTC. Translating it yields CSVIGLAGRNEQFF.

The chain combines TRBV5-4 with TRBJ2-5; 7 nucleotides line up with TRBD2. The CDR3 consists of 17 residues. CDR1 and CDR2 (germline): SGHNT, YYREEE (reference sequence). Trimming at V came to 1 base and at J to 1 base, leaving 10 bases not matched to a gene. CDR3 in amino acids: CASSLKFGGTFQETQYF. The CDR3 nucleotides are TGTGCCAGCAGCTTGAAGTTCGGGGGGACTTTCCAAGAGACCCAGTACTTC.

The CDR3 nucleotides read TGCGCCAGCAGCGGTACCGGGACAGGGCTCAGCGAGCAGTACTTC. Its translation: CASSGTGTGLSEQYF. This rearrangement joins TRBV5-1 to TRBJ2-7; TRBD1 matches at 9 bases. The germline V gene has CDR1 SGHRS and CDR2 YFSETQ. There are 15 residues in the CDR3. V shed 4 bases, J shed 6 bases, and the junction held 11 bases outside the gene matches.

This chain links TRBV5-5 with TRBJ2-5; TRBD1 matches at 8 bases. The germline V gene encodes CDR1 SGHKS and CDR2 YYEKEE (reference sequence). The CDR3 spans 14 residues. Trimming took 2 bases from V and 5 from J; bases not matched to a gene: 5. The CDR3 nucleotides are TGTGCCAGCAGCTTCGGACAGGGCGGGGAGACCCAGTACTTC. It codes for CASSFGQGGETQYF.